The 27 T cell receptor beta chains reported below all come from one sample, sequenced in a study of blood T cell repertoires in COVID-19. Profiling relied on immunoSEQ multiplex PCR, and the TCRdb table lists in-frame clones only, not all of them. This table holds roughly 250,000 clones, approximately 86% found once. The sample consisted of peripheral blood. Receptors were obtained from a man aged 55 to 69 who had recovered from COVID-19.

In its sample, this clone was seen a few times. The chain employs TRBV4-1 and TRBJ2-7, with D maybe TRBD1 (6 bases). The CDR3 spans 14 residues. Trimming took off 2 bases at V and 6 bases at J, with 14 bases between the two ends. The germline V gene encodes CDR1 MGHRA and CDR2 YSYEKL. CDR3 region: CASSQSRTASEQYF. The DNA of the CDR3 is TGCGCCAGCAGCCAAAGTAGGACAGCGAGCGAGCAGTACTTC.

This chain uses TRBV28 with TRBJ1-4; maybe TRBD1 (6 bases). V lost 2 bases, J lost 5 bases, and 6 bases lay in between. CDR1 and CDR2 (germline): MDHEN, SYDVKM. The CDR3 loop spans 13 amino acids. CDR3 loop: CASSLDRNEKLFF. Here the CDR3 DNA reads TGTGCCAGCAGTTTAGACAGGAATGAAAAACTGTTTTTT.

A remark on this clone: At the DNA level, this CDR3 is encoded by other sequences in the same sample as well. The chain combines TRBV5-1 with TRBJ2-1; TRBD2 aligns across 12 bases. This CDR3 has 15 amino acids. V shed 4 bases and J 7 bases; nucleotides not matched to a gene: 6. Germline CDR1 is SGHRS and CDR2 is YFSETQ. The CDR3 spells CASSLLAGGPNEQFF. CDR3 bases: TGCGCCAGCAGCCTCCTAGCGGGGGGGCCGAATGAGCAGTTCTTC.

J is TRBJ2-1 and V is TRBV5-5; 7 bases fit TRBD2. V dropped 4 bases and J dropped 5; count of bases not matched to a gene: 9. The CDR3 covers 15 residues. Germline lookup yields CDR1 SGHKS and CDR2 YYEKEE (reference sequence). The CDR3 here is CASSGGGSVNNEQFF. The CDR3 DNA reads TGTGCCAGCAGCGGGGGAGGGAGTGTTAACAATGAGCAGTTCTTC.

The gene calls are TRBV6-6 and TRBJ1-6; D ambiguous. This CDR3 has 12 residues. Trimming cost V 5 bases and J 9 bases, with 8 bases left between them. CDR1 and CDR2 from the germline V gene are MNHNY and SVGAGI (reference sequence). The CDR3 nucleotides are TGTGCCAGCAGTGCCGAGGCTTCACCCCTCCACTTT. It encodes CASSAEASPLHF.

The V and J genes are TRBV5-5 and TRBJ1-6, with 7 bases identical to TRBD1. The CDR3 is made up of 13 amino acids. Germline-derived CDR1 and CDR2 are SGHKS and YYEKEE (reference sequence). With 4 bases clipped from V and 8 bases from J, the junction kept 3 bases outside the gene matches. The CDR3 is CASSEQGDSPLHF. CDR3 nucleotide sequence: TGTGCCAGCAGCGAGCAGGGGGATTCACCCCTCCACTTT.

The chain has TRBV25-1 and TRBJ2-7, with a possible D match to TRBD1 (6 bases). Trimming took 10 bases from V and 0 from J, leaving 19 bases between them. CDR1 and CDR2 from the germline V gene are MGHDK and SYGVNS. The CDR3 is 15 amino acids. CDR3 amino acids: CATSQLGGSSYEQYF. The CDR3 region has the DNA TGTGCCACCTCACAATTAGGGGGTTCCTCCTACGAGCAGTACTTC.

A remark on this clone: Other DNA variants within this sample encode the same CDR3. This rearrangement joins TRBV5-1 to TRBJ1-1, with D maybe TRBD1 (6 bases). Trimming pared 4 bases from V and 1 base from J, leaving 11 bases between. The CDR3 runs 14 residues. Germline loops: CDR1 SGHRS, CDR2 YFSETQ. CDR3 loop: CASSLQGQNTEAFF. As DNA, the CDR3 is TGCGCCAGCAGCCTCCAGGGGCAGAACACTGAAGCTTTCTTT.

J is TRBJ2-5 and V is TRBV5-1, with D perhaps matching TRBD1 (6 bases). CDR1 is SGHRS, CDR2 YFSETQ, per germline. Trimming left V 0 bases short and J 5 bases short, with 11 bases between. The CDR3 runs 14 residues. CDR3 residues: CASSLDRAFETQYF. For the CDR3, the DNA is TGCGCCAGCAGCTTGGACAGGGCTTTTGAGACCCAGTACTTC.

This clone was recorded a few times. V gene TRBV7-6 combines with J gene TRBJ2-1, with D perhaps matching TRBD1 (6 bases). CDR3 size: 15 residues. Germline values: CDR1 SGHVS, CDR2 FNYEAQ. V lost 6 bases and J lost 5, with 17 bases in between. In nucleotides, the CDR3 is TGTGCCAGCAGTAGAAGGGGGTTCCGGGACAATGAGCAGTTCTTC. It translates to CASSRRGFRDNEQFF.

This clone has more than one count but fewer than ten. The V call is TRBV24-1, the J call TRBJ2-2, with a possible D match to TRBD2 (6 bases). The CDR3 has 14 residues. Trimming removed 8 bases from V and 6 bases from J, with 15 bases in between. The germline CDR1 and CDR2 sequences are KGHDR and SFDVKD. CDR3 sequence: CATNDPGRSGELFF. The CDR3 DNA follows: TGTGCCACCAATGACCCGGGGAGGTCCGGGGAGCTGTTTTTT.

The CDR3 sequence is CASSGGRDTQYF. Written as DNA, the CDR3 is TGCGCCAGCAGTGGAGGTCGGGATACGCAGTATTTT. This sequence joins TRBV10-1 and TRBJ2-3; D is ambiguous. Germline assignment: CDR1 WNHNN and CDR2 SYGVQD (reference sequence). V gave up 4 bases and J gave up 6 bases, with 8 bases separating them. CDR3 length: 12 amino acids.

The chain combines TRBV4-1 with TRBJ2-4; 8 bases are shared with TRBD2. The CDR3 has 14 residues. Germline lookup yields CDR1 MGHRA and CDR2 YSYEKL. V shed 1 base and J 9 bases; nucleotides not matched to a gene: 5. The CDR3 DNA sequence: TGCGCCAGCAGCCAAGGGACGGGGGGGGCCATTCAGTACTTC. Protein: CASSQGTGGAIQYF.

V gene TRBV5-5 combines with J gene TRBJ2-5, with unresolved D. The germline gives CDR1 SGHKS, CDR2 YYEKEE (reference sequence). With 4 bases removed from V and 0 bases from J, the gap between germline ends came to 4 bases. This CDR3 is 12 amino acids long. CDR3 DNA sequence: TGTGCCAGCAGCAACTACCAAGAGACCCAGTACTTC. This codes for CASSNYQETQYF.

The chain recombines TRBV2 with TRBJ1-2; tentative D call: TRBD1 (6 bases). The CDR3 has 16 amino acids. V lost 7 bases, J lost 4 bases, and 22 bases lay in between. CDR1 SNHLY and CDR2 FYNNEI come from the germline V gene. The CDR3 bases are TGTGCCAGCACCCATTACGGACAGACAGACCTCTATGGCTACACCTTC. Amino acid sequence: CASTHYGQTDLYGYTF. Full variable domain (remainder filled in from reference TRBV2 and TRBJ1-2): EPEVTQTPSHQVTQMGQEVILRCVPISNHLYFYWYRQILGQKVEFLVSFYNNEISEKSEIFDDQFSVERPDGSNFTLKIRSTKLEDSAMYFCASTHYGQTDLYGYTFGSGTRLTVV.

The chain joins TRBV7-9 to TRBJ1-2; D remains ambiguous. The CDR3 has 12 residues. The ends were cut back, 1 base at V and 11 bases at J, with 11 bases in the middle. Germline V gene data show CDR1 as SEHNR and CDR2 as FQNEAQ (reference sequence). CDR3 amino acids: CASSLVFWEYTF. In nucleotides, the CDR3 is TGTGCCAGCAGCTTAGTTTTTTGGGAGTACACCTTC.

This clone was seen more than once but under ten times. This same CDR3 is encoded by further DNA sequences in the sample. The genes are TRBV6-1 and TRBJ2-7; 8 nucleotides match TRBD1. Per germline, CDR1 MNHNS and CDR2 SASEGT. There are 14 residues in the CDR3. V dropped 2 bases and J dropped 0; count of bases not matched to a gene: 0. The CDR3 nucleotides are TGTGCCAGCAGTGAAACAGGGGGCTCCTACGAGCAGTACTTC. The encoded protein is CASSETGGSYEQYF.

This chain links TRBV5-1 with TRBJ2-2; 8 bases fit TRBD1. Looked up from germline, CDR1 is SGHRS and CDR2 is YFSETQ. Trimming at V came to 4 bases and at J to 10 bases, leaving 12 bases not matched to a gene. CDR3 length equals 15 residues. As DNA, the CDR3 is TGCGCCAGCAGCGGTCAGGGGGCGATGGAAGAGGAGCTGTTTTTT. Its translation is CASSGQGAMEEELFF.

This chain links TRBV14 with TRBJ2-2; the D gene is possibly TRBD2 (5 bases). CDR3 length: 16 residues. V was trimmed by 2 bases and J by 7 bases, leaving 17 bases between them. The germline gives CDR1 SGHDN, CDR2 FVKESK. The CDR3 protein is CASSQRWTLAIGELFF. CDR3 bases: TGTGCCAGCAGCCAACGTTGGACTCTAGCAATCGGGGAGCTGTTTTTT.

CDR3 sequence (DNA): TGCGCCAGCAGCCAAGGCGATGGGACAGGGTATAATTCACCCCTCCACTTT. Its translation: CASSQGDGTGYNSPLHF. The chain couples TRBV4-1 to TRBJ1-6; TRBD1 matches at 9 bases. The CDR3 has 17 amino acids. After removal of 1 base from V and 4 bases from J, the junction contained 5 bases not matched to a gene. Germline V CDR1 and CDR2: MGHRA, YSYEKL.

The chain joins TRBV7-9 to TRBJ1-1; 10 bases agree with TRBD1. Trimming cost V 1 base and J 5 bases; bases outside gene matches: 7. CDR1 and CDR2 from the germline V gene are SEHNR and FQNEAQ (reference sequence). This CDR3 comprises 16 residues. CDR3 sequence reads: CASSLGGTGEGTEAFF. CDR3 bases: TGTGCCAGCAGCTTAGGTGGGACAGGGGAAGGGACTGAAGCTTTCTTT.

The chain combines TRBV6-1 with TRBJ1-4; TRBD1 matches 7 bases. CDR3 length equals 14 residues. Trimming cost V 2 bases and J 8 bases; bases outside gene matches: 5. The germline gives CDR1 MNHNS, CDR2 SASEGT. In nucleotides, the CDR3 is TGTGCCAGCAGTGAACAGGGGGAATGGGAAAAACTGTTTTTT. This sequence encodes CASSEQGEWEKLFF.

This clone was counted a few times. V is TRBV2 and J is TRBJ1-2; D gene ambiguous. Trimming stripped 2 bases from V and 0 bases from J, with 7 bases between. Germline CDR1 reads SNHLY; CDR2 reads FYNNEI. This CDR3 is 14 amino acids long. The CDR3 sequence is CASSEQKANYGYTF. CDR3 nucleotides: TGTGCCAGCAGTGAACAGAAAGCTAACTATGGCTACACCTTC.

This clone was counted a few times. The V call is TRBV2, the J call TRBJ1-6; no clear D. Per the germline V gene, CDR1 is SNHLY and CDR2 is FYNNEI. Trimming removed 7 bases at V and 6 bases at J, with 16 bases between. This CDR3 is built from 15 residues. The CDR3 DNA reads TGTGCCAGCACATCATTCAGGTTTGGTAATTCACCCCTCCACTTT. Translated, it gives CASTSFRFGNSPLHF.

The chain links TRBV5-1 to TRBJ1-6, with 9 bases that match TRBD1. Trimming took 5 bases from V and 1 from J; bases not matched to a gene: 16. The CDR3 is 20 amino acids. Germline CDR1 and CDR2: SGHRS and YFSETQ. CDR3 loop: CASSTENPQGAQSYNSPLHF. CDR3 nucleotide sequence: TGCGCCAGCAGTACAGAAAACCCACAGGGGGCCCAGTCCTATAATTCACCCCTCCACTTT.

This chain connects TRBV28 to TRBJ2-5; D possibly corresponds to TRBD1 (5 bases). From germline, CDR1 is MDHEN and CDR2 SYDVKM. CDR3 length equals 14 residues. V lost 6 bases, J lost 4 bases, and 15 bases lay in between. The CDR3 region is CASRTDRTGETQYF. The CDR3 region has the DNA TGTGCCAGCAGGACGGACCGCACAGGAGAGACCCAGTACTTC. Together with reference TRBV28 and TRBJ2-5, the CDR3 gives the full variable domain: DVKVTQSSRYLVKRTGEKVFLECVQDMDHENMFWYRQDPGLGLRLIYFSYDVKMKEKGDIPEGYSVSREKKERFSLILESASTNQTSMYLCASRTDRTGETQYFGPGTRLLVL.

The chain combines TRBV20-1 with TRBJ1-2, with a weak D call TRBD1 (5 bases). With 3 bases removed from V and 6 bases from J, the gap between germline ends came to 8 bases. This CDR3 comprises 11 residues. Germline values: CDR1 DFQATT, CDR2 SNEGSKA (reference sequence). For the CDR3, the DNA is TGCAGTGCTAGTTTAGGGGATGGCTACACCTTC. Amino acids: CSASLGDGYTF.